These 9 T cell receptor beta chains came from one sample sequenced in a study of beta chain features in type 1 diabetes. Antigens of these TCRs are unknown. Expressed TCRB transcripts were sequenced, since all the RNA that had been isolated was reverse transcribed. The table came from immunoSEQ multiplex PCR; TCRdb's copy has only in-frame clones and leaves some out. This table has over 600,000 clones, around an eighth appearing once. General study findings and limits: TCRB CDR3 length was moderately but significantly reduced in all four CD4+ subsets of Type 1 diabetes patients.

The sequencing sample was made of naive CD4+ T cells from blood. Receptors originate from a man aged 25-40 years with type 1 diabetes.

This clone has a handful of counts. The CDR3 DNA is TGTGCCAGCAGTGATTGGGGACAGGCCGAGCTGAACAATGAGCAGTTCTTC. Protein product: CASSDWGQAELNNEQFF. The chain employs TRBV25-1 and TRBJ2-1, with 8 bases that match TRBD1. The CDR3 totals 17 residues. Per the germline V gene, CDR1 is MGHDK and CDR2 is SYGVNS. Germline trimming cut 3 bases from V and 5 bases from J; bases unmatched to any gene: 12.

The chain has TRBV5-1 and TRBJ2-7; D is unresolved. The length of the CDR3 is 14 residues. Deletions cut 3 bases from V and 4 bases from J, with 14 bases between. Germline loops: CDR1 SGHRS, CDR2 YFSETQ. CDR3 nucleotide sequence: TGCGCCAGCAGCTCGAGTTTGGATGGGTACGAGCAGTACTTC. It yields the protein CASSSSLDGYEQYF.

The chain links TRBV6-1 to TRBJ2-5; a weak D match, TRBD1 (6 bases). The CDR3 contains 13 residues. Germline V CDR1 and CDR2: MNHNS, SASEGT. V was pared by 6 bases and J by 5 bases, with 13 bases between. The chain's CDR3 is CASSTRGVETQYF. DNA of the CDR3: TGTGCCAGCAGCACCAGGGGAGTCGAGACCCAGTACTTC.

The chain employs TRBV7-2 and TRBJ2-7, with D maybe TRBD1 (5 bases). Trimming took off 0 bases at V and 1 base at J, with 7 bases between the two ends. This CDR3 is built from 14 residues. The germline gives CDR1 SGHTA, CDR2 FQGNSA. Written as DNA, the CDR3 is TGTGCCAGCAGCTTAGCCGCAGGGTCCTACGAGCAGTACTTC. This translates into CASSLAAGSYEQYF.

This clone occurred a few times. The V gene is TRBV7-9, the J gene TRBJ1-3; D might be TRBD1 (5 bases). CDR3 length: 16 residues. In germline, CDR1 is SEHNR, CDR2 FQNEAQ (reference sequence). Trimming removed 5 bases at V and 0 bases at J, with 14 bases between. The CDR3 is CASSPTGAGSGNTIYF. CDR3 nucleotide sequence: TGTGCCAGCAGCCCTACAGGAGCGGGCTCTGGAAACACCATATATTTT.

V gene TRBV29-1 combines with J gene TRBJ1-5; 8 bases map to TRBD1. Germline lookup yields CDR1 SQVTM and CDR2 ANQGSEA. The ends lost 6 bases at V and 4 bases at J; junction bases unmatched: 5. There are 13 residues in the CDR3. CDR3 amino acids: CSVWTGSNQPQHF. The CDR3 nucleotides read TGCAGCGTCTGGACAGGGTCAAATCAGCCCCAGCATTTT.

As for this clone: At one end, the junction sequence differs from germline, possibly due to a read error. Other DNA sequences of this sample code for an identical CDR3. The V gene is TRBV9, the J gene TRBJ2-2; the D gene is possibly TRBD1 (6 bases). Germline assignment: CDR1 SGDLS and CDR2 YYNGEE. The CDR3 is made up of 15 amino acids. CDR3 amino acids: CASSVLGGNTGELFF. For the CDR3, the DNA is TGCGCCAGCAGCGTCCTAGGGGGGAACACCGGGGAGCTGTTTTTT.

This clone was counted between two and nine times. Other DNA sequences of this sample code for an identical CDR3. The chain links TRBV11-2 to TRBJ1-2, with D possibly being TRBD1 (5 bases). The CDR3 totals 13 residues. The V end was cut by 3 bases, the J end by 3 bases, with 8 bases between. The germline CDR1 and CDR2 sequences are SGHAT and FQNNGV. For the CDR3, the DNA is TGTGCCAGCAGCTTTACAGGAGACTATGGCTACACCTTC. It yields the protein CASSFTGDYGYTF.

The chain joins TRBV7-2 to TRBJ1-4; D gene uncertain. The CDR3 length is 12 residues. V lost 2 bases and J 10 bases, leaving 8 bases between the germline ends. The germline V gene has CDR1 SGHTA and CDR2 FQGNSA. CDR3 loop: CASSLNGGKLFF. CDR3 DNA sequence: TGTGCCAGCAGCTTAAACGGCGGAAAACTGTTTTTT. Full variable domain (remainder filled in from reference TRBV7-2 and TRBJ1-4): GAGVSQSPSNKVTEKGKDVELRCDPISGHTALYWYRQSLGQGLEFLIYFQGNSAPDKSGLPSDRFSAERTGGSVSTLTIQRTQQEDSAVYLCASSLNGGKLFFGSGTQLSVL.